This entry lists 17 T cell receptor beta chains sequenced from one sample in a study of blood T cell repertoires in COVID-19. The table came from immunoSEQ multiplex PCR; TCRdb's copy has only in-frame clones and leaves some out. The profile shows 250,000 to 350,000 clones, approximately 85% of them singletons. The specimen sequenced was peripheral blood. These receptors originate from a man aged 18 to 29 with active or convalescent COVID-19.

This chain joins TRBV5-4 and TRBJ1-3, with D possibly matching TRBD1 (5 bases). The CDR3 length is 13 residues. The germline CDR1 and CDR2 sequences are SGHNT and YYREEE (reference sequence). V lost 4 bases and J 3 bases, leaving 8 bases between the germline ends. CDR3 amino acids: CASSPTDGNTIYF. For the CDR3, the DNA is TGTGCCAGCAGCCCGACAGATGGAAACACCATATATTTT. Supplemented by reference TRBV5-4 and TRBJ1-3, the full variable domain reads ETGVTQSPTHLIKTRGQQVTLRCSSQSGHNTVSWYQQALGQGPQFIFQYYREEENGRGNFPPRFSGLQFPNYSSELNVNALELDDSALYLCASSPTDGNTIYFGEGSWLTVV.

The V and J genes are TRBV27 and TRBJ1-1; D is unresolved. Germline lookup yields CDR1 MNHEY and CDR2 SMNVEV (reference sequence). The CDR3 runs to 14 residues. V lost 0 bases to trimming and J lost 3 bases, with 8 bases between them. CDR3 sequence: CASSLSRGDTEAFF. The CDR3 DNA reads TGTGCCAGCAGTTTATCACGGGGTGACACTGAAGCTTTCTTT.

V and J are TRBV3-1 (or the pseudogene TRBV3-2) and TRBJ1-6, with a possible D match to TRBD1 (5 bases). V lost 3 bases to trimming and J lost 13 bases, with 16 bases between them. The length of the CDR3 is 14 residues. Germline loops: CDR1 LGHDT, CDR2 YNNKEL (reference sequence). The CDR3 loop is CASSHRTPVAPLHF. The CDR3 DNA is TGTGCCAGCAGCCACCGGACACCAGTTGCTCCCCTCCACTTT.

The chain links TRBV6-5 to TRBJ1-4, with 9 bases lining up with TRBD1. V trimming: 4 bases; J trimming: 8 bases; junction bases outside the gene matches: 8. From germline, CDR1 is MNHEY and CDR2 SVGAGI. CDR3 length: 15 amino acids. The CDR3 DNA follows: TGTGCCAGCAGTTTACTGACAGGGGGGGAGGAAAAACTGTTTTTT. This translates into CASSLLTGGEEKLFF.

Concerning this clone itself: This CDR3 is also generated by other DNA sequences in the sample. The chain is built from TRBV12-3 or TRBV12-4 and TRBJ2-7, with a tentative D call TRBD1 (6 bases). Trimming pared 3 bases from V and 3 bases from J, leaving 6 bases between. The CDR3 is made up of 12 amino acids. In DNA form, the CDR3 reads TGTGCCAGCAGTTTGACAGGCTACGAGCAGTACTTC. It codes for CASSLTGYEQYF.

This clone was observed a single time. The rearrangement joins TRBV7-8 to TRBJ2-1; D possibly corresponds to TRBD2 (6 bases). Per germline, CDR1 SGHVS and CDR2 FQNEAQ. The CDR3 totals 13 residues. V was pared by 5 bases and J by 9 bases, with 14 bases between. The CDR3 sequence is CASSVGTLGEQFF. The CDR3 DNA is TGTGCCAGCAGCGTAGGGACTCTGGGTGAGCAGTTCTTC.

The rearrangement links TRBV4-2 to TRBJ1-2, with D possibly matching TRBD1 (5 bases). This CDR3 comprises 19 residues. Germline values: CDR1 LGHNA, CDR2 YNFKEQ. Trimming removed 2 bases from V and 1 base from J, with 23 bases in between. The CDR3 region has the DNA TGTGCCAGCAGCCAACCTATTCCGGCAGGGTCCCCCGTTAACTATGGCTACACCTTC. It yields the protein CASSQPIPAGSPVNYGYTF.

The chain joins TRBV15 to TRBJ1-2; the match to TRBD1 covers 7 bases. Per the germline V gene, CDR1 is LNHNV and CDR2 is YYDKDF (reference sequence). V gave up 7 bases and J gave up 8 bases; unmatched junction bases: 10. The CDR3 totals 13 residues. The CDR3 bases are TGTGCCACCAATAAGGGGGCTTTCGGCGGCTACACCTTC. This sequence encodes CATNKGAFGGYTF.

V gene TRBV7-9 combines with J gene TRBJ1-6; no clear D gene. CDR3 size: 11 residues. V dropped 2 bases and J dropped 15 bases, with 8 bases sitting between them. The germline V gene encodes CDR1 SEHNR and CDR2 FQNEAQ (reference sequence). The DNA of the CDR3 is TGTGCCAGCAGCTTAAATCGCGACCTCCACTTT. Protein product: CASSLNRDLHF.

The chain joins TRBV7-9 to TRBJ1-4; 7 nucleotides match TRBD1. V shed 3 bases, J shed 4 bases, and the junction held 8 bases outside the gene matches. Germline V lookup: CDR1 SEHNR, CDR2 FQNEAQ (reference sequence). The CDR3 is 16 amino acids. The CDR3 reads CASSFGQGQINEKLFF. The DNA for the CDR3 is TGTGCCAGCAGCTTCGGCCAGGGACAGATTAATGAAAAACTGTTTTTT.

The chain uses TRBV6-5 and TRBJ2-1; possible D gene TRBD2, 6 bases. In germline, CDR1 is MNHEY, CDR2 SVGAGI. The CDR3 runs to 15 residues. Trimming removed 8 bases from V and 2 bases from J, with 16 bases in between. CDR3: CASPGTPTAYNEQFF. The DNA for the CDR3 is TGTGCCAGCCCTGGGACTCCCACGGCCTACAATGAGCAGTTCTTC.

This chain connects TRBV14 to TRBJ1-2; 7 bases line up with TRBD1. The length of the CDR3 is 17 residues. Germline V lookup: CDR1 SGHDN, CDR2 FVKESK. J gave up 4 bases and V 3 bases, and 14 bases lay outside the gene matches. DNA for the CDR3: TGTGCCAGCAGCCAGGGGAGGACAGGAGCCCCTTTCTATGGCTACACCTTC. As protein: CASSQGRTGAPFYGYTF.

The rearrangement links TRBV6-5 to TRBJ1-5, with D possibly matching TRBD1 (5 bases). Germline CDR1 MNHEY, CDR2 SVGAGI. Trimming stripped 7 bases from V and 3 bases from J, with 16 bases between. The CDR3 has 15 amino acids. The chain's CDR3 is CASTSSTVSNQPQHF. As DNA, the CDR3 is TGTGCCAGCACCTCGTCGACAGTCTCCAATCAGCCCCAGCATTTT.

The chain employs TRBV9 and TRBJ2-6, with D possibly TRBD2 on 5 matching bases. V dropped 0 bases and J dropped 3 bases, with 13 bases sitting between them. CDR1 and CDR2 from the germline V gene are SGDLS and YYNGEE. This CDR3 is built from 17 residues. CDR3 region: CASSVGLEGDGANVLTF. The CDR3 DNA is TGTGCCAGCAGCGTAGGTTTAGAGGGAGATGGGGCCAACGTCCTGACTTTC.

J is TRBJ1-2 and V is TRBV7-9, with D perhaps TRBD1 (5 bases). The CDR3 has 14 residues. Trimming cost V 6 bases and J 8 bases, with 19 bases left between them. Germline values: CDR1 SEHNR, CDR2 FQNEAQ (reference sequence). Here the CDR3 reads CASSTPARDRGYTF. CDR3 DNA sequence: TGTGCCAGCAGTACCCCCGCCCGAGACAGAGGCTACACCTTC.

V usage is TRBV6-6 and J usage is TRBJ1-3, with no clear D. This CDR3 region has 15 residues. From germline, CDR1 is MNHNY and CDR2 SVGAGI (reference sequence). V was clipped by 6 bases and J by 2 bases, with 14 bases between them. Here the CDR3 DNA reads TGTGCCAGCAGGGAGGAGGGTGGGCCTGGAAACACCATATATTTT. Protein sequence: CASREEGGPGNTIYF.

The chain is built from TRBV7-2 and TRBJ2-7; 12 nucleotides align to TRBD2. In germline, CDR1 is SGHTA, CDR2 FQGNSA. J was trimmed by 7 bases and V by 5 bases; bases with no gene match: 9. The CDR3 totals 15 residues. CDR3 amino acids: CASSPRTSGAREQYF. DNA of the CDR3: TGTGCCAGCAGCCCTCGGACTAGCGGGGCGAGGGAGCAGTACTTC.